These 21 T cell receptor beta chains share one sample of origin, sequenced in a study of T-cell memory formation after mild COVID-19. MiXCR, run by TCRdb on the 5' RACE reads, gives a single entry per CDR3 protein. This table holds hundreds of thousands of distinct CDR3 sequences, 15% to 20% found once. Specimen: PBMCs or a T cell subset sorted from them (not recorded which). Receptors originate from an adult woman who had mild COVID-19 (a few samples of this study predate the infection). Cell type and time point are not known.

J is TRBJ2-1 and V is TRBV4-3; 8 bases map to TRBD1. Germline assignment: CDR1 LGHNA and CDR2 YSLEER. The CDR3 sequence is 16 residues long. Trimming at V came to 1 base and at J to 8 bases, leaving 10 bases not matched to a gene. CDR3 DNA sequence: TGCGCCAGCAGCCAAGTACTGAACAGGGGGTTCGATGAGCAGTTCTTC. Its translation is CASSQVLNRGFDEQFF.

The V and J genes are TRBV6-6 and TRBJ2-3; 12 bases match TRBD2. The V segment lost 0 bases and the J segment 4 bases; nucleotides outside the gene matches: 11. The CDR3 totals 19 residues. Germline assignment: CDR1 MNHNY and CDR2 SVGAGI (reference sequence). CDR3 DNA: TGTGCCAGCAGTTACTCGAGCGCTAGCGGGGGGGCTGTGGCAGATACGCAGTATTTT. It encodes CASSYSSASGGAVADTQYF.

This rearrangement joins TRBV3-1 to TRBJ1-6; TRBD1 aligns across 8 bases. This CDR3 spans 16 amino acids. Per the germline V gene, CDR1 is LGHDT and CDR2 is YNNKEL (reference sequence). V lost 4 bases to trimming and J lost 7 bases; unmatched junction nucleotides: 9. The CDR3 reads CASSRGQGARNSPLHF. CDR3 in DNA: TGTGCCAGCAGCCGAGGGCAGGGGGCGCGAAATTCACCCCTCCACTTT. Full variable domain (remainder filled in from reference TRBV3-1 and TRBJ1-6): DTAVSQTPKYLVTQMGNDKSIKCEQNLGHDTMYWYKQDSKKFLKIMFSYNNKELIINETVPNRFSPKSPDKAHLNLHINSLELGDSAVYFCASSRGQGARNSPLHFGNGTRLTVT.

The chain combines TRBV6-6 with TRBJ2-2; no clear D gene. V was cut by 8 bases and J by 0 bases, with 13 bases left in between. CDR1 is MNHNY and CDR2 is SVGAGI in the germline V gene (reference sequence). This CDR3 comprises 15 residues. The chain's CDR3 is CASRTAYTNTGELFF. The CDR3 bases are TGTGCCAGCCGTACTGCATATACGAACACCGGGGAGCTGTTTTTT.

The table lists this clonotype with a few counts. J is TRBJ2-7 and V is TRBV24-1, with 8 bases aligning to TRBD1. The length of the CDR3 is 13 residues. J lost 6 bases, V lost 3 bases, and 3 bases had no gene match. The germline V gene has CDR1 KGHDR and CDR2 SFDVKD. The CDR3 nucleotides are TGTGCCACCAGTGATCTTGACAGGGGCGAGCAGTACTTC. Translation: CATSDLDRGEQYF.

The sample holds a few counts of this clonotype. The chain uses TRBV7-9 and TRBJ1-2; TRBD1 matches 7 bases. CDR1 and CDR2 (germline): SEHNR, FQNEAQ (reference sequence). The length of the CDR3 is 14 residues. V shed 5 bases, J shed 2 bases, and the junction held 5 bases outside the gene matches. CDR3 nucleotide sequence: TGTGCCAGCAGCATACAGGGGTCAAACTATGGCTACACCTTC. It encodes CASSIQGSNYGYTF.

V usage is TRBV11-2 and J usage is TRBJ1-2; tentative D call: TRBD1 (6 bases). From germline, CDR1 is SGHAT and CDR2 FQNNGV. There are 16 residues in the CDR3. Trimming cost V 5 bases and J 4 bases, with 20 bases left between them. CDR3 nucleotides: TGTGCCAGCAGCGTAACTCGACAGGCTGCCTCCTATGGCTACACCTTC. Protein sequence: CASSVTRQAASYGYTF.

In DNA form, the CDR3 reads TGTGCCATAGGTGGGACAGTACAAGAGACCCAGTACTTC. This sequence encodes CAIGGTVQETQYF. This sequence joins TRBV7-9 and TRBJ2-5; TRBD1 matches at 7 bases. Looked up from germline, CDR1 is SEHNR and CDR2 is FQNEAQ (reference sequence). The CDR3 covers 13 residues. The ends lost 10 bases at V and 2 bases at J; junction bases unmatched: 7.

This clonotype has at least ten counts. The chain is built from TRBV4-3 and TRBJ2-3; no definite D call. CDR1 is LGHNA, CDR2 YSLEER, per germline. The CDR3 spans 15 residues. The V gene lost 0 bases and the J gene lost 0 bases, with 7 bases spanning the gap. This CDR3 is CASSQDGQSTDTQYF. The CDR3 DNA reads TGCGCCAGCAGCCAAGATGGTCAGAGCACAGATACGCAGTATTTT.

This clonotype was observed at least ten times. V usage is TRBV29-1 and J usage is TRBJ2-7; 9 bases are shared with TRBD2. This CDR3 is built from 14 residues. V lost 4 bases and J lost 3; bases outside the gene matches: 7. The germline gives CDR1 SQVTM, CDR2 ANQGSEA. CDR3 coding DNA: TGCAGCGTTGGGGTAGCGGGAGACCTCTACGAGCAGTACTTC. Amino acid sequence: CSVGVAGDLYEQYF.

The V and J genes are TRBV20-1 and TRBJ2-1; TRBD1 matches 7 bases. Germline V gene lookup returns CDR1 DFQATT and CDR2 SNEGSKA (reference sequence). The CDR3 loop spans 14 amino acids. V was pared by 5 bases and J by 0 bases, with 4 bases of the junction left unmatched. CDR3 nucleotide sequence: TGCAGTGCTCCTGGACAGGCCTCCTACAATGAGCAGTTCTTC. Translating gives CSAPGQASYNEQFF.

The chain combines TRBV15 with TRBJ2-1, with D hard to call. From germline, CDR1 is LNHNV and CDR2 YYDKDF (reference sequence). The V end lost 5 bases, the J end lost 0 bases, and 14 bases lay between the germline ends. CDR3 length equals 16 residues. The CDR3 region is CATSVDILSSYNEQFF. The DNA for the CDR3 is TGTGCCACCAGCGTAGACATCTTGAGCTCCTACAATGAGCAGTTCTTC.

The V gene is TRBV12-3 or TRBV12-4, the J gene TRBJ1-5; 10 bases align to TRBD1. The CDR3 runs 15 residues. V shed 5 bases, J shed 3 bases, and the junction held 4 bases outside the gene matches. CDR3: CASSPTGGVNQPQHF. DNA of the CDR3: TGTGCCAGCAGTCCGACAGGGGGCGTCAATCAGCCCCAGCATTTT.

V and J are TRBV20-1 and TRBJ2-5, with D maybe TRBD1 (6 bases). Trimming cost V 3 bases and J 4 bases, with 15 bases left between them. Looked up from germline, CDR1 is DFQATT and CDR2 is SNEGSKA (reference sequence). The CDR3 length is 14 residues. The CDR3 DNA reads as TGCAGTGCTAGTATTCCGGGCAGGGGAGAGACCCAGTACTTC. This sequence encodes CSASIPGRGETQYF.

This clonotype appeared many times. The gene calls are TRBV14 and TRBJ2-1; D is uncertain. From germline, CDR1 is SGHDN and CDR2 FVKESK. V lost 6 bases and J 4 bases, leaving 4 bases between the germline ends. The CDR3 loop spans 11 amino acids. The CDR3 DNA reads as TGTGCCAGCAGTCAGTACAATGAGCAGTTCTTC. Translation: CASSQYNEQFF.

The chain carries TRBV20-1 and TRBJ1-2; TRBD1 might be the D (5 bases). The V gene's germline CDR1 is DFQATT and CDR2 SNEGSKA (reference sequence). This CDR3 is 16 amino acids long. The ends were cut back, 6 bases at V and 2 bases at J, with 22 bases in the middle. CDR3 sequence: CSAPLGLAKMNYGYTF. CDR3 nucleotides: TGCAGTGCCCCTTTGGGACTCGCGAAAATGAACTATGGCTACACCTTC.

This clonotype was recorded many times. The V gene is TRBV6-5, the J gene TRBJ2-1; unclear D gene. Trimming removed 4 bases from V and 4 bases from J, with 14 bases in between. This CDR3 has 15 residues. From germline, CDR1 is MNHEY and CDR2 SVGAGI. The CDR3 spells CASSSAGGVYNEQFF. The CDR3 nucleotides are TGTGCCAGCAGTTCCGCCGGTGGAGTATACAATGAGCAGTTCTTC.

The CDR3 region has the DNA TGCGCCAGCAGCCGCGAGTCGGCCAACACTGAAGCTTTCTTT. Translating gives CASSRESANTEAFF. The V gene is TRBV4-3, the J gene TRBJ1-1, with D unresolved. CDR3 length equals 14 residues. Germline CDR1 is LGHNA and CDR2 is YSLEER. The V gene lost 4 bases and the J gene lost 2 bases, with 11 bases spanning the gap.

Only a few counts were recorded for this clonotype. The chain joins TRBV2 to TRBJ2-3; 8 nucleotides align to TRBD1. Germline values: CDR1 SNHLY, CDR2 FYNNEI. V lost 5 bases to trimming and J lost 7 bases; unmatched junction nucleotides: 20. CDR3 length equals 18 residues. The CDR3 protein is CASSFNPRSDRVKYTQYF. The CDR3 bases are TGTGCCAGCAGTTTCAACCCCAGATCGGACAGGGTAAAATATACGCAGTATTTT. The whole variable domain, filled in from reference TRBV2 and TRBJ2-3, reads EPEVTQTPSHQVTQMGQEVILRCVPISNHLYFYWYRQILGQKVEFLVSFYNNEISEKSEIFDDQFSVERPDGSNFTLKIRSTKLEDSAMYFCASSFNPRSDRVKYTQYFGPGTRLTVL.

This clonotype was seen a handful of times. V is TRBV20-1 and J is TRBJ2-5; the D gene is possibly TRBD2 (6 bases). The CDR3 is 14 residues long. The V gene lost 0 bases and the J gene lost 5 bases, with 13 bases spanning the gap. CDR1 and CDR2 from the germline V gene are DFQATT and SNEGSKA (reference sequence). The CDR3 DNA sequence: TGCAGTGCTAGAGAGGGGGACTCGCGGGAGACCCAGTACTTC. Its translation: CSAREGDSRETQYF.

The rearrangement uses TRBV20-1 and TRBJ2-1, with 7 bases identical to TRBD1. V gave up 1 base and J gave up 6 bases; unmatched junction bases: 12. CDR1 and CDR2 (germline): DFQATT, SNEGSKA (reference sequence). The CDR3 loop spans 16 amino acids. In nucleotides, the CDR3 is TGCAGTGCTAGAGTCCCATCATCGGCAGGGGGCAATGAGCAGTTCTTC. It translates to CSARVPSSAGGNEQFF.